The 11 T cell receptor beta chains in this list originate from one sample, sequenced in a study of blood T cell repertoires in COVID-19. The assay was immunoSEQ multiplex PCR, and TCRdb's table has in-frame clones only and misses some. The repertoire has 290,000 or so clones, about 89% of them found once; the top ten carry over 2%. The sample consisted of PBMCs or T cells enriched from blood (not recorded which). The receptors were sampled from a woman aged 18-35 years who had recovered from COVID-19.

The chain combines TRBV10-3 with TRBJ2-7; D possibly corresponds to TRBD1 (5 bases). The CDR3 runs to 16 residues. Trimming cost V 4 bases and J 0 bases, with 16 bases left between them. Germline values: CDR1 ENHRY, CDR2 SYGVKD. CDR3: CAISGGDSSVSYEQYF. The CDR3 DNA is TGTGCCATCAGTGGAGGAGACAGTAGTGTCTCCTACGAGCAGTACTTC.

This CDR3 reads CASSEFGDYNEQFF. CDR3 nucleotide sequence: TGTGCCAGCAGTGAATTCGGGGACTACAATGAGCAGTTCTTC. This sequence joins TRBV25-1 and TRBJ2-1; maybe TRBD2 (5 bases). This CDR3 contains 14 residues. Looked up from germline, CDR1 is MGHDK and CDR2 is SYGVNS. Trimming removed 1 base from V and 3 bases from J, with 7 bases in between.

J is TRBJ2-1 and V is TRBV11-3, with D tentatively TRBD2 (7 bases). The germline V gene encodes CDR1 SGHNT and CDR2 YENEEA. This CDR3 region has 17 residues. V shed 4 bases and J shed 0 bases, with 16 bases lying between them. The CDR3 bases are TGTGCCAGCAGCTCGCATGGGGGGGACAACTCCTACAATGAGCAGTTCTTC. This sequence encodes CASSSHGGDNSYNEQFF.

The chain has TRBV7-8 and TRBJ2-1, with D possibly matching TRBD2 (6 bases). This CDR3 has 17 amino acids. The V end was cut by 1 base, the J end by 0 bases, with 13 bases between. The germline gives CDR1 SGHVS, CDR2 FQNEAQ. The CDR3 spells CASSLGFTGDSYNEQFF. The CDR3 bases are TGTGCCAGCAGCTTAGGTTTCACGGGGGACTCCTACAATGAGCAGTTCTTC.

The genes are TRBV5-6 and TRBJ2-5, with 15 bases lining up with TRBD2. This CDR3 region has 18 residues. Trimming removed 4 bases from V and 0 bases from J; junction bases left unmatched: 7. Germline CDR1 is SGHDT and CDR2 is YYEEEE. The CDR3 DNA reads TGTGCCAGCAGCCCGGGACTAGCGGGAGGATGGCACCAAGAGACCCAGTACTTC. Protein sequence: CASSPGLAGGWHQETQYF.

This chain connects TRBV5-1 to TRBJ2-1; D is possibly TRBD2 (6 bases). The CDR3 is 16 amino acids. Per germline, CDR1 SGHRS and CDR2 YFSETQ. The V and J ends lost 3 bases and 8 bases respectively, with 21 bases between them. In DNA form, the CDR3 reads TGCGCCAGCAGCTGGGGCCATGGAGGGCCGGGAGATGAGCAGTTCTTC. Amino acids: CASSWGHGGPGDEQFF.

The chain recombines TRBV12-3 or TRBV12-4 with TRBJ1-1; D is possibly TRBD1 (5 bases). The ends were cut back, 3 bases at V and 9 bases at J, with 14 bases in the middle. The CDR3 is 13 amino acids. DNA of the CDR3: TGTGCCAGCAGTTTTAATAGTCCAGGGCAAGCTTTCTTT. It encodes CASSFNSPGQAFF.

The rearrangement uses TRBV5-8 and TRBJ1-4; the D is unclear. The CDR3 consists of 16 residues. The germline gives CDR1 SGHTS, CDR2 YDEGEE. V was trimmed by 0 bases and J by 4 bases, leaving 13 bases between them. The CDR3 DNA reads TGTGCCAGCAGCTTGGTTGGCAGCGGAGGTAATGAAAAACTGTTTTTT. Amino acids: CASSLVGSGGNEKLFF.

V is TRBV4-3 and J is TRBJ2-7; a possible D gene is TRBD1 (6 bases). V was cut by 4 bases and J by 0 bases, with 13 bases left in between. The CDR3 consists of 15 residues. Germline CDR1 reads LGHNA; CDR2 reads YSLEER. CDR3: CASSPVAGASYEQYF. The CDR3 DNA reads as TGCGCCAGCAGCCCGGTCGCAGGGGCCTCCTACGAGCAGTACTTC.

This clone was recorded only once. The CDR3: CASSQDPAGQDHGYTF. The CDR3 coding sequence is TGCGCCAGCAGCCAAGATCCCGCGGGGCAGGACCATGGCTACACCTTC. The genes are TRBV4-3 and TRBJ1-2; TRBD1 is a possible D gene (5 bases). Trimming left V 0 bases short and J 6 bases short, with 17 bases between. The length of the CDR3 is 16 residues. The germline V gene encodes CDR1 LGHNA and CDR2 YSLEER.

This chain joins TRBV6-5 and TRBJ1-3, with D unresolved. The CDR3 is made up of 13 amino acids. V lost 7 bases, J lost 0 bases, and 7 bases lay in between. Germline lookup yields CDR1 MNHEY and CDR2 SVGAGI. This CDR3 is CASKESSGNTIYF. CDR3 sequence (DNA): TGTGCCAGCAAGGAGAGCTCTGGAAACACCATATATTTT.